This T cell receptor (beta chain) was documented in a study of molecular identifiers for immune sequencing clone quantification. TCRdb independently ran MiXCR on the PCR reads; one entry per CDR3 protein. The data show 550,000 to 750,000 distinct CDR3 sequences, roughly 21% seen once. The CDR3 extends over 14 amino acids. Trimming removed 6 bases at V and 2 bases at J, with 13 bases between. The germline V gene has CDR1 SEHNR and CDR2 FQNEAQ (reference sequence). The CD8+CD4-CCR7+CD45RA+ phenotype defined the sorted naive CD8 T cells. This clonotype appeared many times. Sample: naive CD8+ T cells from blood, with Jurkat cell RNA spiked in. Subset defined: FACS-sorted CD8+CD4-CCR7+CD45RA+ naive T cells. The rearrangement uses TRBV7-9 and TRBJ1-1; tentatively, D is TRBD1 (6 bases). The TCR was taken from a human donor in good health. Some libraries in this study had Jurkat cell RNA spiked in. The CDR3 reads CASRVVGGNTEAFF. The CDR3, as DNA: TGTGCCAGCAGGGTGGTTGGGGGCAACACTGAAGCTTTCTTT.